Following are 30 T cell receptor beta chains from one sample sequenced in a study of blood T cells in healthy people across ages. For the second PCR, which ran for about 6 to 11 cycles, a sample-barcoded 5' primer and a J-beta primer mix were used. TCRdb recomputed calls from the 5' RACE reads with MiXCR, one row per CDR3 protein. The table shows more than 900,000 distinct CDR3 sequences, with about 23% occurring only once. The sample was also linked to a second study, of T cells of mothers and their children.

Sequenced sample: blood. The receptors stem from a girl aged 2 to 10 in good health.

The rearrangement joins TRBV5-6 to TRBJ1-6; D uncertain. This CDR3 is built from 14 residues. V gave up 0 bases and J gave up 9 bases, with 10 bases separating them. The germline gives CDR1 SGHDT, CDR2 YYEEEE. DNA for the CDR3: TGTGCCAGCAGCTTGGGCCGCGGCCTTTCACCCCTCCACTTT. Translation gives CASSLGRGLSPLHF.

The V gene is TRBV6-6, the J gene TRBJ2-1, with 7 nucleotides matching TRBD2. Trimming removed 5 bases from V and 6 bases from J; junction bases left unmatched: 10. Germline lookup yields CDR1 MNHNY and CDR2 SVGAGI (reference sequence). The CDR3 sequence is 15 residues long. CDR3 nucleotides: TGTGCCAGCAGTCACGCTAGCGGTACAGTCAATGAGCAGTTCTTC. It encodes CASSHASGTVNEQFF.

This chain uses TRBV12-3 or TRBV12-4 with TRBJ2-5; 10 bases agree with TRBD2. The CDR3 consists of 15 residues. After removal of 3 bases from V and 1 base from J, the junction contained 2 bases not matched to a gene. DNA of the CDR3: TGTGCCAGCAGTTTGCCTAGCGGGAGCCAAGAGACCCAGTACTTC. Translated: CASSLPSGSQETQYF.

The V and J genes are TRBV11-2 and TRBJ2-2; tentatively, D is TRBD2 (6 bases). The CDR3 covers 18 residues. Germline V gene sequence: CDR1 SGHAT, CDR2 FQNNGV. The V end was cut by 5 bases, the J end by 6 bases, with 25 bases between. CDR3 loop: CASSGPTLRRLVPGELFF. The DNA of the CDR3 is TGTGCCAGCAGCGGACCCACCCTACGAAGACTAGTACCCGGGGAGCTGTTTTTT.

On this clonotype: Since the CDR3 does not end with the conserved phenylalanine or tryptophan, this likely comes from a read error. This chain links TRBV29-1 with TRBJ1-1, with a possible D match to TRBD1 (5 bases). The CDR3 spans 13 residues. V lost 3 bases to trimming and J lost 3 bases, with 11 bases between them. The germline V gene encodes CDR1 SQVTM and CDR2 ANQGSEA. The CDR3 bases are TGCAGCGTTGAGGGGTTCAGGGACACTGAAGCTTTCCTT. It encodes CSVEGFRDTEAFL.

This clonotype has only a few counts. DNA for the CDR3: TGTGCCAGCAGTGAAGGCTCCCAGCCCCAGCATTTT. Translating it yields CASSEGSQPQHF. The genes are TRBV6-1 and TRBJ1-5; no definite D call. The V gene's germline CDR1 is MNHNS and CDR2 SASEGT. The CDR3 consists of 12 residues. V was cut by 1 base and J by 7 bases, with 5 bases left in between.

This clonotype occurred a few times. The V and J genes are TRBV5-1 and TRBJ1-2; D gene uncertain. The CDR3 is made up of 13 amino acids. Between the trimmed V and J ends, which lost 0 bases and 8 bases, there was a span of 11 bases. The germline V gene encodes CDR1 SGHRS and CDR2 YFSETQ. The CDR3: CASSLGVVEGYTF. Written as DNA, the CDR3 is TGCGCCAGCAGCTTGGGGGTCGTCGAAGGCTACACCTTC.

The chain employs TRBV29-1 and TRBJ2-5; D gene ambiguous. CDR3 size: 13 residues. Between the trimmed V and J ends, which lost 4 bases and 2 bases, there was a span of 11 bases. Germline CDR1 reads SQVTM; CDR2 reads ANQGSEA. CDR3 residues: CSVGQPLQETQYF. The CDR3 region has the DNA TGCAGCGTTGGGCAACCCCTTCAAGAGACCCAGTACTTC. Variable domain in full (rest from reference TRBV29-1 and TRBJ2-5): SAVISQKPSRDICQRGTSLTIQCQVDSQVTMMFWYRQQPGQSLTLIATANQGSEATYESGFVIDKFPISRPNLTFSTLTVSNMSPEDSSIYLCSVGQPLQETQYFGPGTRLLVL.

This clonotype was seen only a few times. The V call is TRBV12-3 or TRBV12-4, the J call TRBJ2-5, with 11 nucleotides matching TRBD2. The assigned J gene may be wrong: the sequence end matches TRBJ2-1 better. The length of the CDR3 is 17 residues. The CDR3 is CASSPTSGIGEYNEQFF. CDR3 nucleotides: TGTGCCAGCAGTCCGACTAGCGGGATCGGGGAGTACAATGAGCAGTTCTTC.

The chain couples TRBV13 to TRBJ2-1, with unresolved D. V was pared by 4 bases and J by 6 bases, with 19 bases between. Germline V gene sequence: CDR1 PRHDT, CDR2 FYEKMQ (reference sequence). This CDR3 contains 16 residues. The chain's CDR3 is CASSSSETPVGNEQFF. In DNA form, the CDR3 reads TGTGCCAGCAGCTCAAGCGAAACGCCGGTGGGCAATGAGCAGTTCTTC.

The chain is built from TRBV9 and TRBJ1-1; D is undetermined. Germline CDR1 and CDR2: SGDLS and YYNGEE. The germline V and J ends were trimmed by 0 bases and 8 bases, with 11 bases remaining between them. There are 13 residues in the CDR3. CDR3 protein: CASSVEWATEAFF. The CDR3 coding sequence is TGTGCCAGCAGCGTAGAATGGGCAACAGAAGCTTTCTTT.

Only a few counts were recorded for this clonotype. This may stem from a read error, because a much larger clone lies one nucleotide away. This chain uses TRBV9 with TRBJ2-3; 13 positions agree with TRBD2. From germline, CDR1 is SGDLS and CDR2 YYNGEE. This CDR3 contains 16 residues. The CDR3 DNA reads as TGTGCCAGCAGCGCCCCACTAGCGGGAGGGACAGATACGCGGTATTTT. Translated: CASSAPLAGGTDTRYF.

The rearrangement uses TRBV5-1 and TRBJ1-4; possibly TRBD1 for D (5 bases). This CDR3 is built from 14 residues. Germline V CDR1 and CDR2: SGHRS, YFSETQ. Trimming left V 3 bases short and J 7 bases short, with 13 bases between. The CDR3 reads CASSSDTESEKLFF. CDR3 bases: TGCGCCAGCAGCTCGGACACGGAGAGTGAAAAACTGTTTTTT.

This chain joins TRBV14 and TRBJ2-4; tentatively, D is TRBD2 (5 bases). The CDR3 runs to 15 residues. Trimming stripped 1 base from V and 7 bases from J, with 14 bases between. From germline, CDR1 is SGHDN and CDR2 FVKESK. The CDR3 loop reads CASSQVPGTANIQYF. CDR3 in DNA: TGTGCCAGCAGCCAAGTACCGGGAACGGCGAACATTCAGTACTTC.

The J gene is TRBJ2-5, the V gene TRBV28; D is unresolved. V gave up 5 bases and J gave up 5 bases, with 15 bases separating them. The CDR3 consists of 14 residues. Per the germline V gene, CDR1 is MDHEN and CDR2 is SYDVKM. The CDR3 region is CASSPQRVLETQYF. CDR3 bases: TGTGCCAGCAGTCCCCAAAGGGTTTTGGAGACCCAGTACTTC.

This clonotype has just a few counts. The rearrangement joins TRBV11-2 to TRBJ2-1; D tentatively reads TRBD1 or TRBD2 (6 bases each). CDR3 length: 15 amino acids. The V and J ends lost 3 bases and 6 bases respectively, with 15 bases between them. The germline gives CDR1 SGHAT, CDR2 FQNNGV. The CDR3 region is CASSFGRGLGNEQFF. The CDR3 bases are TGTGCCAGCAGCTTTGGACGGGGGCTGGGCAATGAGCAGTTCTTC.

This clonotype was seen a handful of times. The V and J genes are TRBV4-2 and TRBJ2-7; no clear D. The CDR3 length is 13 residues. The germline V gene encodes CDR1 LGHNA and CDR2 YNFKEQ. The ends were cut back, 3 bases at V and 4 bases at J, with 10 bases in the middle. CDR3 nucleotides: TGTGCCAGCAGCCACGCCTCTCAGTACGAGCAGTACTTC. Translating gives CASSHASQYEQYF.

This rearrangement joins TRBV5-1 to TRBJ2-7; the D gene is possibly TRBD2 (6 bases). From germline, CDR1 is SGHRS and CDR2 YFSETQ. CDR3 length equals 14 residues. The ends were cut back, 3 bases at V and 3 bases at J, with 13 bases in the middle. In DNA, the CDR3 is TGCGCCAGCAGCTGGACGGGACTCAACTACGAGCAGTACTTC. It translates to CASSWTGLNYEQYF.

This clonotype has just a few counts. This chain connects TRBV7-8 to TRBJ2-5; weak D call: TRBD2 (6 bases). The CDR3 is made up of 14 amino acids. Germline V CDR1 and CDR2: SGHVS, FQNEAQ. Trimming cost V 3 bases and J 9 bases, with 17 bases left between them. This CDR3 reads CASSLGGRTSAQYF. Written as DNA, the CDR3 is TGTGCCAGCAGCTTGGGTGGGAGGACATCCGCCCAGTACTTC.

This clonotype was observed a handful of times. The V gene is TRBV20-1, the J gene TRBJ2-7, with TRBD2 as a possible D gene (5 bases). Germline V lookup: CDR1 DFQATT, CDR2 SNEGSKA (reference sequence). Deletions cut 5 bases from V and 0 bases from J, with 11 bases between. This CDR3 is 13 amino acids long. The CDR3 here is CSALAPNSYEQYF. In DNA form, the CDR3 reads TGCAGTGCTTTAGCGCCTAACTCCTACGAGCAGTACTTC.

The V and J genes are TRBV20-1 and TRBJ2-1, with a tentative D call TRBD2 (5 bases). V lost 6 bases to trimming and J lost 4 bases, with 13 bases between them. The CDR3 spans 13 residues. From germline, CDR1 is DFQATT and CDR2 SNEGSKA (reference sequence). As DNA, the CDR3 is TGCAGTGCCCGGACTGCAATTTACAATGAGCAGTTCTTC. Translating it yields CSARTAIYNEQFF.

V and J are TRBV27 and TRBJ2-7; the match to TRBD1 covers 12 bases. The CDR3 is 15 residues long. V shed 1 base and J 5 bases; nucleotides not matched to a gene: 3. CDR1 is MNHEY and CDR2 is SMNVEV in the germline V gene (reference sequence). The CDR3 DNA reads as TGTGCCAGCAGTTTATGGGACAGGGGGCGGGACGAGCAGTACTTC. It yields the protein CASSLWDRGRDEQYF.

The table lists this clonotype with a few counts. This rearrangement joins TRBV25-1 to TRBJ2-1, with unresolved D. The germline V gene encodes CDR1 MGHDK and CDR2 SYGVNS. The CDR3 has 16 residues. Trimming removed 5 bases at V and 6 bases at J, with 20 bases between. The CDR3 protein is CASSSGVSRGANEQFF. The CDR3 bases are TGTGCCAGCAGTAGTGGGGTCTCCCGAGGCGCCAATGAGCAGTTCTTC. Full variable domain (rest looked up from reference TRBV25-1 and TRBJ2-1): EADIYQTPRYLVIGTGKKITLECSQTMGHDKMYWYQQDPGMELHLIHYSYGVNSTEKGDLSSESTVSRIRTEHFPLTLESARPSHTSQYLCASSSGVSRGANEQFFGPGTRLTVL.

This clonotype showed up just a few times. The rearrangement uses TRBV6-1 and TRBJ2-7; D remains ambiguous. V lost 1 base to trimming and J lost 6 bases, with 10 bases between them. The CDR3 consists of 13 residues. CDR1 MNHNS and CDR2 SASEGT come from the germline V gene. CDR3 nucleotides: TGTGCCAGCAGTGAAGGACCAGTCCGCGAGCAGTACTTC. Protein product: CASSEGPVREQYF.

This rearrangement joins TRBV18 to TRBJ2-5; D is perhaps TRBD1 (6 bases). The end of the DNA aligns better with TRBJ2-1, so the J call may be wrong. Germline V CDR1 and CDR2: KGHSH, LQKENI. The length of the CDR3 is 13 residues. CDR3 in DNA: TGTGCCAGCTCACCAGGGCAGGGGTCTGAGCAGTTCTTC. The encoded protein is CASSPGQGSEQFF.

This chain's CDR3 is CASKGSGGNEAFF. CDR3 DNA sequence: TGTGCCAGCAAGGGCTCCGGCGGTAATGAAGCTTTCTTT. The chain carries TRBV28 and TRBJ1-1; D is ambiguous. V shed 7 bases and J shed 7 bases, with 16 bases lying between them. This CDR3 comprises 13 residues. Germline V gene data show CDR1 as MDHEN and CDR2 as SYDVKM.

The chain recombines TRBV15 with TRBJ1-2; D not resolved. This CDR3 has 17 amino acids. In germline, CDR1 is LNHNV, CDR2 YYDKDF (reference sequence). V was shortened by 0 bases and J by 5 bases, with 19 bases between the two germline ends. The CDR3 loop is CATSRDSPIAGLYGYTF. CDR3 DNA: TGTGCCACCAGCAGAGATTCCCCAATCGCGGGATTGTATGGCTACACCTTC. The variable domain in full, completed from reference TRBV15 and TRBJ1-2, reads DAMVIQNPRYQVTQFGKPVTLSCSQTLNHNVMYWYQQKSSQAPKLLFHYYDKDFNNEADTPDNFQSRRPNTSFCFLDIRSPGLGDTAMYLCATSRDSPIAGLYGYTFGSGTRLTVV.

This clonotype was observed a handful of times. The rearrangement uses TRBV9 and TRBJ2-1, with D unresolved. This CDR3 is 16 amino acids long. Trimming removed 1 base at V and 3 bases at J, with 14 bases between. Germline loops: CDR1 SGDLS, CDR2 YYNGEE. The chain's CDR3 is CASSVTPSLDYNEQFF. The CDR3 DNA follows: TGTGCCAGCAGCGTAACCCCCAGCCTAGACTACAATGAGCAGTTCTTC.

This chain uses TRBV7-8 with TRBJ2-1; D possibly corresponds to TRBD2 (6 bases). Trimming took 5 bases from V and 0 from J, leaving 20 bases between them. CDR1 SGHVS and CDR2 FQNEAQ come from the germline V gene. CDR3 length: 18 amino acids. CDR3 sequence: CASSPIGRDSSSYNEQFF. As DNA, the CDR3 is TGTGCCAGCAGCCCGATAGGTCGGGACTCCAGCTCCTACAATGAGCAGTTCTTC.

V usage is TRBV2 and J usage is TRBJ2-7, with no clear D. The CDR3 runs 13 residues. The germline gives CDR1 SNHLY, CDR2 FYNNEI. V lost 8 bases and J lost 5, with 16 bases in between. The CDR3 sequence is CASQDTTRDEQYF. The CDR3 DNA sequence: TGTGCCAGCCAAGACACAACAAGGGACGAGCAGTACTTC.